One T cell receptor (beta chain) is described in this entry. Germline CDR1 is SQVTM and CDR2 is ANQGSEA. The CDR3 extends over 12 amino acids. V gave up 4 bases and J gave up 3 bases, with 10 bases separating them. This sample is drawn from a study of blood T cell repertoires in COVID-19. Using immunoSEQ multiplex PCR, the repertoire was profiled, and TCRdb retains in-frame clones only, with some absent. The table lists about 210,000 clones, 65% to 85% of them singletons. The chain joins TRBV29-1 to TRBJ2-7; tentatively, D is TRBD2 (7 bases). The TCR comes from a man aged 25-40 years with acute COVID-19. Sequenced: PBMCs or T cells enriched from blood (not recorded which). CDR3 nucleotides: TGCAGCGTTGCCGGGGGGCTCTACGAGCAGTACTTC. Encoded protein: CSVAGGLYEQYF.